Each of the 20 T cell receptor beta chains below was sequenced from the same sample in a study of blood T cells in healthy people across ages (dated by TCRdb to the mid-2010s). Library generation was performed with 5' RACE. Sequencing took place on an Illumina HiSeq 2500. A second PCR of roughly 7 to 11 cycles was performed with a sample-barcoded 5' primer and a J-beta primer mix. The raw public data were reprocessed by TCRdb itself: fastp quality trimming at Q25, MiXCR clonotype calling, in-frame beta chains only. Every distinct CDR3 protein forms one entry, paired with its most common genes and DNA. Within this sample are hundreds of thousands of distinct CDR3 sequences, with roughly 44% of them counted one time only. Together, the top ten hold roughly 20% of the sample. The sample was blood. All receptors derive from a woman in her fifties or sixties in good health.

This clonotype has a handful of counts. Here the CDR3 DNA reads TGTGCCAGCAGTTTATATAGCGGGGGCAATGAGCAGTTCTTC. Protein: CASSLYSGGNEQFF. This chain joins TRBV27 and TRBJ2-1, with TRBD2 matching over 9 bases. V shed 1 base and J 6 bases; nucleotides not matched to a gene: 1. The CDR3 is 14 amino acids. The V gene's germline CDR1 is MNHEY and CDR2 SMNVEV (reference sequence).

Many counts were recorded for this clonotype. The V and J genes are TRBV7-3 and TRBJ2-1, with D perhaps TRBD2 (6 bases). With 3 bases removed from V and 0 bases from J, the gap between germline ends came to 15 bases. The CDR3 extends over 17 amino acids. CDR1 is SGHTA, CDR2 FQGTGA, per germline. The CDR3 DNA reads TGTGCCAGCAGCTTGGTTGGCGGAGGGAGCTCCTACAATGAGCAGTTCTTC. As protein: CASSLVGGGSSYNEQFF.

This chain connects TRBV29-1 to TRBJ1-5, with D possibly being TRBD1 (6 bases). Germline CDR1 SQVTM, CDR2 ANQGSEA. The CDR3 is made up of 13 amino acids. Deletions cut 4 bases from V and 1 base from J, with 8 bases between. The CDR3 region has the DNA TGCAGCGTTGGGGGGGGCAGCAATCAGCCCCAGCATTTT. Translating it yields CSVGGGSNQPQHF.

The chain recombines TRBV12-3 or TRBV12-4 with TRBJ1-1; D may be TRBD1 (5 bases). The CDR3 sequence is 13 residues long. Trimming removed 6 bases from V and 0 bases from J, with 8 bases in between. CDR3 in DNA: TGTGCCAGCAGGGGGGAACTGAACACTGAAGCTTTCTTT. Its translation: CASRGELNTEAFF.

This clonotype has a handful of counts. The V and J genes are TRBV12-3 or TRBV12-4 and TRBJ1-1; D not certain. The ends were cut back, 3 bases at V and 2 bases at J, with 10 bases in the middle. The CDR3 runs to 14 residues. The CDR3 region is CASSFAQYNTEAFF. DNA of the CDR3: TGTGCCAGCAGTTTCGCTCAGTACAACACTGAAGCTTTCTTT.

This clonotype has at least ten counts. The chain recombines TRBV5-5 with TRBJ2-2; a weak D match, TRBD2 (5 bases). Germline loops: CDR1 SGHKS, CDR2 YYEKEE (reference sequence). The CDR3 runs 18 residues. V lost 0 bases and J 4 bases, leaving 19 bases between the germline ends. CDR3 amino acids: CASSLAARADVGTGELFF. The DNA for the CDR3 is TGTGCCAGCAGCTTGGCCGCGAGAGCGGACGTCGGCACCGGGGAGCTGTTTTTT. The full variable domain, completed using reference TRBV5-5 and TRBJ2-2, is DAGVTQSPTHLIKTRGQQVTLRCSPISGHKSVSWYQQVLGQGPQFIFQYYEKEERGRGNFPDRFSARQFPNYSSELNVNALLLGDSALYLCASSLAARADVGTGELFFGEGSRLTVL.

The CDR3, as DNA: TGCAGTGCTAGTTACGGGGCCGCCCAAGAGACCCAGTACTTC. Translation gives CSASYGAAQETQYF. The chain combines TRBV20-1 with TRBJ2-5; either TRBD1 or TRBD2 may fit D (5 bases each). Germline CDR1 is DFQATT and CDR2 is SNEGSKA (reference sequence). The CDR3 runs 14 residues. V was cut by 3 bases and J by 1 base, with 12 bases left in between.

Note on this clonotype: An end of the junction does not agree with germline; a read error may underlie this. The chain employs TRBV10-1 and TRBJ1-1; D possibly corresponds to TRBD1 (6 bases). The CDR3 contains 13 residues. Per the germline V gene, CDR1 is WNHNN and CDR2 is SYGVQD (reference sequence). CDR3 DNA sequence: TGCGCCAGCAGTGAAGGGGGGAACACTGAAACTTTCTTT. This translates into CASSEGGNTETFF.

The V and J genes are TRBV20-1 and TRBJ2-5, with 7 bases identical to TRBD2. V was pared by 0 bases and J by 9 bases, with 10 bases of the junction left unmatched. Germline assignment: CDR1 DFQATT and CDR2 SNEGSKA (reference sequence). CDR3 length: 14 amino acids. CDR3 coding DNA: TGCAGTGCTAGAGAAGGGACTAAGAGATTGGCCCAGTACTTC. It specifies CSAREGTKRLAQYF.

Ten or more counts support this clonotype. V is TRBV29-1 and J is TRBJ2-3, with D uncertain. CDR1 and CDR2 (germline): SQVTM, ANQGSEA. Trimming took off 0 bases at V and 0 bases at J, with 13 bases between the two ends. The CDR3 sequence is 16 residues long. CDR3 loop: CSVEERSRTSTDTQYF. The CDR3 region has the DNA TGCAGCGTTGAAGAAAGGTCCAGAACTAGCACAGATACGCAGTATTTT.

The CDR3 region has the DNA TGTGCCAGCAGCTTACGTCGCACCGAGTCTCCTGAAGCTTTCTTT. This translates into CASSLRRTESPEAFF. This chain uses TRBV7-9 with TRBJ1-1, with D uncertain. The ends were cut back, 2 bases at V and 6 bases at J, with 16 bases in the middle. The CDR3 has 15 residues. Germline V CDR1 and CDR2: SEHNR, FQNEAQ (reference sequence).

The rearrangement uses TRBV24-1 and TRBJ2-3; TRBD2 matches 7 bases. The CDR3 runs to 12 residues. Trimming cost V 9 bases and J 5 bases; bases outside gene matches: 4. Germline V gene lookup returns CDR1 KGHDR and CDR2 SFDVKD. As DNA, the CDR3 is TGTGCCACCGGGGGGGACCTAGATACGCAGTATTTT. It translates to CATGGDLDTQYF.

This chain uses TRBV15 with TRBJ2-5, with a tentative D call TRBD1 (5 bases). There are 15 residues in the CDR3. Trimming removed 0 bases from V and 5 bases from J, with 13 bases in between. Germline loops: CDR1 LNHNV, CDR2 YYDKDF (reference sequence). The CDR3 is CATSRDKGIGETQYF. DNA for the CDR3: TGTGCCACCAGCAGAGATAAGGGGATTGGGGAGACCCAGTACTTC.

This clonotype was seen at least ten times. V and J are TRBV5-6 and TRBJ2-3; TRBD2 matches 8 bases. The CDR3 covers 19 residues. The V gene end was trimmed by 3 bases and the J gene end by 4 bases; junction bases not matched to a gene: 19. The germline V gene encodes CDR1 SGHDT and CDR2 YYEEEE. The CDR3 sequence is CASSSAVVQRETWADTQYF. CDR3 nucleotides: TGTGCCAGCAGCTCCGCGGTGGTCCAGCGGGAGACCTGGGCAGATACGCAGTATTTT.

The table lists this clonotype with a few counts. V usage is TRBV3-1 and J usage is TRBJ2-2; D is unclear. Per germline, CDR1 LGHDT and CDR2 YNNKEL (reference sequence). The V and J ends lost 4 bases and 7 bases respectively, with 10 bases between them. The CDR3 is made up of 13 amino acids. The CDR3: CASSLSSGGELFF. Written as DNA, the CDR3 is TGTGCCAGCAGCCTTTCCAGTGGCGGGGAGCTGTTTTTT.

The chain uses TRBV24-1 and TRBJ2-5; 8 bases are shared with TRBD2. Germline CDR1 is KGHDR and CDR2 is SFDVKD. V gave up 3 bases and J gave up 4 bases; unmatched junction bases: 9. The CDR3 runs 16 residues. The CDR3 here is CATSDARREERETQYF. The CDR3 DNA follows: TGTGCCACCAGTGATGCGCGGCGGGAGGAGAGAGAGACCCAGTACTTC.

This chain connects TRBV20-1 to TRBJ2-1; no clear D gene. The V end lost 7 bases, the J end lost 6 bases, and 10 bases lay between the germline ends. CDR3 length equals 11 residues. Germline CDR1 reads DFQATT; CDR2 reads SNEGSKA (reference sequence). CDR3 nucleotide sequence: TGCAGTGTCAGAGAGGTCAATGAGCAGTTCTTC. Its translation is CSVREVNEQFF.

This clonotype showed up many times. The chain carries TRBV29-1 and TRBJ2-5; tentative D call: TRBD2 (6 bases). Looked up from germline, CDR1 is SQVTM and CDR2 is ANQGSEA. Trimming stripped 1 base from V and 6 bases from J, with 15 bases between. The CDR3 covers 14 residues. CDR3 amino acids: CSVEGGGVGKTQYF. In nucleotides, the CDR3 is TGCAGCGTTGAAGGGGGAGGAGTAGGAAAGACCCAGTACTTC.

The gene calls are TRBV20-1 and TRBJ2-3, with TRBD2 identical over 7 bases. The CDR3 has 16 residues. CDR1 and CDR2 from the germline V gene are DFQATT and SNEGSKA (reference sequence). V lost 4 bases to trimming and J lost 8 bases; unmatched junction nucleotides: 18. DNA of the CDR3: TGCAGTGCTACAAAAGGGACTAACGGGATCGAGGGTACGCAGTATTTT. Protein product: CSATKGTNGIEGTQYF.

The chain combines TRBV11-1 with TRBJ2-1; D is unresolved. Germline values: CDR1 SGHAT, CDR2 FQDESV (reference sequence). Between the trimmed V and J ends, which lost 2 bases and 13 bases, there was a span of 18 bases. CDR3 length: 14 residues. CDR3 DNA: TGTGCCAGCAGCTTACGGCGGATAGGAGAGACCCAGTTCTTC. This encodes CASSLRRIGETQFF.